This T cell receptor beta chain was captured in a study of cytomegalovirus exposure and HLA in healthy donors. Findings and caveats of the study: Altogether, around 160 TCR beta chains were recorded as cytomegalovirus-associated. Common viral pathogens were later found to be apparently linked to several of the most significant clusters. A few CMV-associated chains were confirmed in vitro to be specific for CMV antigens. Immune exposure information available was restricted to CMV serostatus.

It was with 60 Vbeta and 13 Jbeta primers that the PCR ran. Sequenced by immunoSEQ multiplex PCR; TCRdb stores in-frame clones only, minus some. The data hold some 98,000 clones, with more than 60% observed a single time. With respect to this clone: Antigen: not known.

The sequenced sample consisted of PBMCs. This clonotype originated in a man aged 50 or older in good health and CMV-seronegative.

CDR3 bases: TGCGCCAGCAGCTTGGCCAGGGGAGACTATAATTCACCCCTCCACTTT. The encoded protein is CASSLARGDYNSPLHF. The J gene is TRBJ1-6, the V gene TRBV5-1, with D possibly being TRBD1 (6 bases). Germline-derived CDR1 and CDR2 are SGHRS and YFSETQ. The ends were cut back, 0 bases at V and 3 bases at J, with 10 bases in the middle. The CDR3 is 16 residues long.